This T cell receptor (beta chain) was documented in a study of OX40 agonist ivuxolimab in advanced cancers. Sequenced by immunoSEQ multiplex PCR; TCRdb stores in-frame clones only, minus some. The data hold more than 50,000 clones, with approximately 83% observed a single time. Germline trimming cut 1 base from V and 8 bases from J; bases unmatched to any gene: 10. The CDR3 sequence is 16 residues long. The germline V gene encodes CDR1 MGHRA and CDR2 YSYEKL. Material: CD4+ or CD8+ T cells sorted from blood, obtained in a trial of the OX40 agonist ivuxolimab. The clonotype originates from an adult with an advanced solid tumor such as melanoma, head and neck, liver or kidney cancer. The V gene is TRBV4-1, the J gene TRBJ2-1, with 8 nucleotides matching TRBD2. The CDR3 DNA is TGCGCCAGCAGCCAAGGGACTAGCCTGCCGGGGGATGAGCAGTTCTTC. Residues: CASSQGTSLPGDEQFF.